This TCR beta chain derives from a study of T cell responses to AZD1222 COVID-19 vaccine. Points from the study as a whole: Without day 14 samples, only post-peak T cell repertoires were studied.

Details on this clone: Its specificity is not known.

Germline values: CDR1 SNHLY, CDR2 FYNNEI. The CDR3 extends over 14 amino acids. The V and J ends lost 4 bases and 4 bases, in that order; junction bases with no gene match: 4. Produced via immunoSEQ multiplex PCR; TCRdb's table is partial and in-frame only. The sample lists fewer than 120,000 clones, approximately 85% seen once, with approximately 4.6% in the top ten. The source of this sequence is an adult in good health. The rearrangement uses TRBV2 and TRBJ1-5; 7 positions agree with TRBD1. Sequences were derived from peripheral blood, sampled on day 0 of AZD1222 vaccination. The CDR3 DNA sequence: TGTGCCAGCAGTGGGCAGGGGGGAAATCAGCCCCAGCATTTT. This encodes CASSGQGGNQPQHF.